Listed below are T cell receptor beta chains from one sample, sequenced in a study of T cells in tuberculosis. Only in-frame clones appear in the TCRdb table, and some are missing; sequencing was by immunoSEQ multiplex PCR. Of 30,000 to 40,000 clones listed, 95% to 97% are singletons. The specimen sequenced was PBMCs. The receptors here all came from a donor between 10 and 35 years old with latent tuberculosis or without tuberculosis infection. Both conserved end residues are part of each CDR3. Each record gives: J gene, V gene, clone size, D gene, CDR3 protein, CDR3 DNA. The D gene is left open where the match is weak. Clone size, where shown, is once, few, many, or a class for clones that have expanded.

TRBJ1-2,TRBV28,-,TRBD1,CASRTGGEDYGYTF,TGTGCCAGCAGAACAGGGGGCGAAGACTATGGCTACACCTTC
TRBJ1-4,TRBV28,-,-,CASSRGQSNEKLFF,TGTGCCAGCAGCCGAGGACAGTCTAATGAAAAACTGTTTTTT
TRBJ2-2,TRBV5-1,-,TRBD2,CASSLPGGRKTGELFF,TGCGCCAGCAGTTTGCCGGGGGGGCGAAAGACCGGGGAGCTGTTTTTT
TRBJ2-2,TRBV19,-,TRBD2,CASSISSGLGNTGELFF,TGTGCCAGTAGTATATCCTCCGGACTAGGGAACACCGGGGAGCTGTTTTTT
TRBJ2-2,TRBV5-6,-,-,CASSPLRTVNTGELFF,TGTGCCAGCAGCCCGCTGAGGACAGTGAACACCGGGGAGCTGTTTTTT
TRBJ2-1,TRBV6-5,-,TRBD2,CASRPSGLAYNEQFF,TGTGCCAGCCGACCCTCTGGACTAGCCTACAATGAGCAGTTCTTC
TRBJ2-7,TRBV12-5,-,-,CASGSGLMAYEQYF,TGTGCTAGTGGTTCGGGACTGATGGCCTACGAGCAGTACTTC
TRBJ2-3,TRBV19,-,TRBD1,CASSSAGGPGRSSTDTQYF,TGTGCCAGTAGTTCGGCAGGGGGCCCCGGCCGGTCCTCCACAGATACGCAGTATTTT
TRBJ2-3,TRBV19,once,TRBD2,CASSVAGKPDTQYF,TGTGCCAGTAGTGTAGCGGGAAAGCCAGATACGCAGTATTTT
TRBJ2-7,TRBV9,-,TRBD1,CASSVGQGIAYEQYF,TGTGCCAGCAGCGTAGGACAGGGTATTGCATACGAGCAGTACTTC
TRBJ1-4,TRBV18,once,TRBD1,CASSPRDRANEKLFF,TGTGCCAGCTCACCGAGGGACAGGGCGAATGAAAAACTGTTTTTT
TRBJ2-1,TRBV7-2,-,TRBD2,CASSLASGRGGNYNEQFF,TGTGCCAGCAGCTTAGCTAGCGGGAGGGGGGGGAACTACAATGAGCAGTTCTTC
TRBJ1-1,TRBV5-1,once,TRBD1,CASSTREQGAHAEAFF,TGCGCCAGCAGCACTAGAGAACAGGGGGCGCACGCTGAAGCTTTCTTT
TRBJ1-2,TRBV5-1,once,-,CASSETGEGYGYTF,TGCGCCAGCAGCGAGACGGGGGAGGGCTATGGCTACACCTTC
TRBJ2-1,TRBV27,-,-,CASSNLAYNEQFF,TGTGCCAGCAGTAATCTAGCGTACAATGAGCAGTTCTTC
TRBJ2-1,TRBV11-3,-,-,CASSSRGSSYNEQFF,TGTGCCAGCAGTTCCCGGGGAAGCTCCTACAATGAGCAGTTCTTC
TRBJ2-5,TRBV11-3,-,-,CASSRGLQETQYF,TGTGCCAGCAGCAGGGGACTTCAAGAGACCCAGTACTTC
TRBJ2-3,TRBV18,-,-,CASSPPGRGRSDTQYF,TGTGCCAGCTCACCACCGGGCAGGGGCAGGTCAGATACGCAGTATTTT
TRBJ2-7,TRBV6-5,-,TRBD2,CASGAGLSSYEQYF,TGTGCCAGCGGAGCGGGACTAAGCTCCTACGAGCAGTACTTC
TRBJ1-3,TRBV18,-,-,CASSPRRTVGNTIYF,TGTGCCAGCTCACCACGGCGGACAGTTGGAAACACCATATATTTT
TRBJ2-3,TRBV7-6,-,-,CASSPSLTSTDTQYF,TGTGCCAGCAGCCCAAGTCTTACTAGCACAGATACGCAGTATTTT
TRBJ1-5,TRBV6-1,-,-,CASSPDRNQPQHF,TGTGCCAGCAGTCCCGACAGAAATCAGCCCCAGCATTTT
TRBJ2-7,TRBV27,-,TRBD2,CASSSGLAGGVREQYF,TGTGCCAGCAGTTCTGGACTAGCGGGAGGTGTTCGCGAGCAGTACTTC
TRBJ1-5,TRBV30,-,TRBD1,CAWGDRVNQPQHF,TGTGCCTGGGGGGACAGAGTCAATCAGCCCCAGCATTTT
TRBJ1-2,TRBV5-1,-,-,CASSLDRAYGYTF,TGCGCCAGCAGCTTGGACAGGGCGTATGGCTACACCTTC
TRBJ2-7,TRBV10-3,-,TRBD2,CAISESGVLAGYEQYF,TGTGCCATCAGTGAGTCGGGTGTACTAGCGGGGTACGAGCAGTACTTC
TRBJ2-1,TRBV29-1,once,TRBD2,CSVRGSGGVSYNEQFF,TGCAGCGTCCGAGGAAGCGGGGGGGTGTCCTACAATGAGCAGTTCTTC
TRBJ2-7,TRBV9,once,-,CASSLRLNTYEQYF,TGTGCCAGCAGCCTCCGACTGAATACCTACGAGCAGTACTTC
TRBJ2-7,TRBV6-1,-,TRBD1,CASRPGTGLSYEQYF,TGTGCCAGCAGGCCTGGGACAGGTCTGTCCTACGAGCAGTACTTC
TRBJ2-2,TRBV18,few,TRBD1,CASSPRQGESGELFF,TGTGCCAGCTCGCCGAGACAGGGAGAATCCGGGGAGCTGTTTTTT
TRBJ2-7,TRBV7-2,-,TRBD1,CASSRADRGYEQYF,TGTGCCAGCAGCCGGGCCGACAGGGGCTACGAGCAGTACTTC
TRBJ1-2,TRBV19,-,TRBD1,CASSRTGGPYGYTF,TGTGCCAGTAGTCGGACAGGAGGGCCCTATGGCTACACCTTC
TRBJ2-5,TRBV19,-,TRBD1,CATTGGGRETQYF,TGTGCCACCACAGGGGGAGGTCGAGAGACCCAGTACTTC
TRBJ2-4,TRBV18,once,TRBD1,CASSPPSGTGLAKNIQYF,TGTGCCAGCTCACCACCATCCGGGACAGGGCTTGCCAAAAACATTCAGTACTTC
TRBJ1-2,TRBV18,-,TRBD1,CASSPYAATGGQDGYTF,TGTGCCAGCTCACCATACGCAGCAACAGGGGGCCAAGATGGCTACACCTTC
TRBJ2-3,TRBV11-2,-,TRBD2,CASSPGLAGGTDTQYF,TGTGCCAGCAGCCCCGGACTAGCGGGAGGGACAGATACGCAGTATTTT
TRBJ2-7,TRBV5-6,-,TRBD1,CASSSLGQGAYEQYF,TGTGCCAGCAGCTCGTTAGGACAGGGGGCCTACGAGCAGTACTTC
TRBJ1-4,TRBV27,-,-,CASSLRGMSNEKLFF,TGTGCCAGCAGTTTACGGGGGATGTCTAATGAAAAACTGTTTTTT
TRBJ2-3,TRBV19,-,-,CASKERRGTDTQYF,TGTGCCAGTAAAGAACGAAGGGGGACAGATACGCAGTATTTT
TRBJ1-1,TRBV4-2,few,-,CASSQDPFRMETTEAFF,TGTGCCAGCAGCCAAGATCCGTTCCGCATGGAGACCACTGAAGCTTTCTTT
TRBJ1-2,TRBV28,-,TRBD1,CASSGQGYGYTF,TGTGCCAGCAGTGGACAGGGCTATGGCTACACCTTC
TRBJ2-1,TRBV5-1,-,-,CASSLAEGRGTGQFF,TGCGCCAGCAGCTTGGCGGAGGGAAGAGGGACTGGGCAGTTCTTC
TRBJ1-5,TRBV19,-,TRBD1,CASSLQGSNQPQHF,TGTGCCAGTAGTTTACAGGGGAGCAATCAGCCCCAGCATTTT
TRBJ2-7,TRBV11-1,-,TRBD1,CASSLGGGSSYEQYF,TGTGCCAGCAGCTTAGGAGGGGGCAGTTCCTACGAGCAGTACTTC
TRBJ1-2,TRBV5-4,-,TRBD1,CASSATGGAYGYTF,TGTGCCAGTAGCGCAACAGGGGGGGCTTATGGCTACACCTTC
TRBJ2-7,TRBV11-3,-,-,CARPRRAEQYF,TGTGCCAGACCTCGGAGGGCCGAGCAGTACTTC
TRBJ1-1,TRBV30,-,-,CAWSVPDRRNTEAFF,TGTGCCTGGAGTGTACCCGACAGACGGAACACTGAAGCTTTCTTT
TRBJ2-7,TRBV5-1,-,-,CASSSRDSSIPYEQYF,TGCGCCAGCAGCTCCCGGGACTCCTCAATCCCCTACGAGCAGTACTTC
TRBJ2-2,TRBV5-1,-,TRBD2,CASSPGTSAVLTGELFF,TGCGCCAGCAGCCCTGGGACTAGCGCGGTTTTGACCGGGGAGCTGTTTTTT
TRBJ2-7,TRBV18,-,-,CASSPRTNSYEQYF,TGTGCCAGCTCACCAAGAACTAACTCCTACGAGCAGTACTTC
TRBJ1-2,TRBV9,-,-,CASSPQGVYGYTF,TGTGCCAGCAGCCCCCAGGGTGTCTATGGCTACACCTTC
TRBJ1-2,TRBV4-1,-,-,CASSQDFIQLSNYGYTF,TGCGCCAGCAGCCAAGATTTCATACAGCTTTCTAACTATGGCTACACCTTC
TRBJ2-5,TRBV7-9,-,-,CASSPIETQYF,TGTGCCAGCAGCCCCATCGAGACCCAGTACTTC